This T cell receptor beta chain was recorded in a study of early T cells in non-severe SARS-CoV-2 infection. Across the whole study: The authors sequenced bulk RNA from unsorted whole blood, leaving chains unpaired. Overall study findings and caveats: VDJdb matches were skewed toward anti-spike CD8 T cell responses.

In the library, individual cDNA molecules carried attached unique molecular identifiers. One entry per CDR3 protein results from TCRdb running MiXCR on the 5' RACE reads. The sample holds about 77,000 distinct CDR3 sequences, about a sixth seen once. The CDR3 has 16 amino acids. With 1 base clipped from V and 1 base from J, the junction kept 1 base outside the gene matches. Per the germline V gene, CDR1 is KGHDR and CDR2 is SFDVKD. A few counts support this clonotype. As yet, its antigen is unknown. What was sequenced was whole blood. The chain recombines TRBV24-1 with TRBJ2-3; 10 nucleotides line up with TRBD1. The TCR was taken from an adult who was a healthcare worker with PCR-confirmed SARS-CoV-2 infection or an uninfected control (not recorded which). The CDR3 DNA reads TGTGCCACCAGTGATTTAGGGACAGGGGGCACAGATACGCAGTATTTT. It is translated as CATSDLGTGGTDTQYF.